This entry lists 8 T cell receptor beta chains sequenced from one sample in a study of HIV-infected patients and healthy controls (dated 2014 in TCRdb). Receptor libraries were prepared by 5' RACE. Sequenced on an Illumina MiSeq. TCRdb reworked the public reads: Q25 trimming with fastp, MiXCR clone assembly, productive beta chains retained. Entries that share a CDR3 protein sequence are merged under the most common genes and DNA. This sample comprises tens of thousands of distinct CDR3 sequences, approximately 16% of them detected only once. Approximately 5% of the sample is taken by the ten largest. Sample: CD4+ T cells from blood. Receptors were obtained from a human donor in good health.

This clonotype has just a few counts. The V call is TRBV7-2, the J call TRBJ2-7; TRBD1 or TRBD2 may be the D gene (6 bases each). V lost 5 bases and J 4 bases, leaving 12 bases between the germline ends. This CDR3 has 13 residues. Germline CDR1 reads SGHTA; CDR2 reads FQGNSA. DNA of the CDR3: TGTGCCAGCAGCCAGGGGCGGGAATACGAGCAGTACTTC. Translated, it gives CASSQGREYEQYF.

There are many counts of this clonotype. V and J are TRBV6-2 or TRBV6-3 and TRBJ2-1; 10 bases map to TRBD2. Losses at the gene ends were 5 bases for V and 2 bases for J; bases not matched to a gene: 6. Germline loops: CDR1 MNHEY, CDR2 SVGEGT. The CDR3 length is 16 residues. The CDR3 reads CASSHYSGGPYNEQFF. Written as DNA, the CDR3 is TGTGCCAGCAGTCATTATAGCGGGGGGCCCTACAATGAGCAGTTCTTC.

This chain links TRBV20-1 with TRBJ2-3, with D possibly matching TRBD2 (6 bases). CDR3 size: 15 residues. V dropped 5 bases and J dropped 7 bases, with 22 bases sitting between them. CDR1 is DFQATT, CDR2 SNEGSKA, per germline (reference sequence). Written as DNA, the CDR3 is TGCAGTGCTGTCACCAGCGCGGGAACCAGGAATACGCAGTATTTT. Translated: CSAVTSAGTRNTQYF.

The chain has TRBV4-2 and TRBJ2-7; D unresolved. V was pared by 1 base and J by 3 bases, with 13 bases between. CDR3 length equals 15 residues. CDR1 is LGHNA and CDR2 is YNFKEQ in the germline V gene. CDR3 in amino acids: CASSQGALSLYEQYF. In nucleotides, the CDR3 is TGTGCCAGCAGCCAAGGGGCCCTTTCACTCTACGAGCAGTACTTC.

The chain joins TRBV20-1 to TRBJ1-4; D unresolved. Between the trimmed V and J ends, which lost 4 bases and 0 bases, there was a span of 12 bases. The CDR3 consists of 15 residues. Germline V lookup: CDR1 DFQATT, CDR2 SNEGSKA (reference sequence). The CDR3 DNA is TGCAGTGCTAACCCCGGTCCCGCAACTAATGAAAAACTGTTTTTT. Translated, it gives CSANPGPATNEKLFF.

This clonotype was counted ten times or more. CDR3 region: CSATSPLDYGYTF. The CDR3 coding sequence is TGCAGTGCTACGTCCCCGCTAGACTATGGCTACACCTTC. V and J are TRBV20-1 and TRBJ1-2; no reliable D call. CDR3 length: 13 residues. Trimming removed 4 bases at V and 3 bases at J, with 12 bases between. The germline V gene encodes CDR1 DFQATT and CDR2 SNEGSKA (reference sequence).

This rearrangement joins TRBV7-6 to TRBJ2-7; D tentatively reads TRBD1 or TRBD2 (5 bases each). The CDR3 consists of 13 residues. V was pared by 5 bases and J by 3 bases, with 11 bases between. The germline V gene encodes CDR1 SGHVS and CDR2 FNYEAQ. The CDR3 region has the DNA TGTGCCAGCAGCCTAGGGACCTTCTACGAGCAGTACTTC. The encoded protein is CASSLGTFYEQYF.

This clonotype was counted a few times. V and J are TRBV30 and TRBJ1-2, with D possibly matching TRBD1 (5 bases). This CDR3 spans 14 amino acids. V lost 4 bases and J 2 bases, leaving 14 bases between the germline ends. Germline values: CDR1 GTSNPN, CDR2 SVGIG (reference sequence). The DNA of the CDR3 is TGTGCCTGGAAGCCACGGGGCGGAAACTATGGCTACACCTTC. This gives the protein CAWKPRGGNYGYTF.